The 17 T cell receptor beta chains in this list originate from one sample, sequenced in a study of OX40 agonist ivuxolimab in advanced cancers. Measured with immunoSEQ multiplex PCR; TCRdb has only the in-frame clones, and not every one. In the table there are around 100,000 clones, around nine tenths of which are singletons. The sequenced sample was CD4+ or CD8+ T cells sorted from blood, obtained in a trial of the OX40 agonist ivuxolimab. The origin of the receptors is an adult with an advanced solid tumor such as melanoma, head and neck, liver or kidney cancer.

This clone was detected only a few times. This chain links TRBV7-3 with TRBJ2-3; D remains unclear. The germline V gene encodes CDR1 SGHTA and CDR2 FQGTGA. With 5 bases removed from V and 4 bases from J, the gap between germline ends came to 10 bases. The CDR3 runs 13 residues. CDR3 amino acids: CASSGDVADTQYF. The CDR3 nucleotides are TGTGCCAGCAGCGGAGACGTCGCAGATACGCAGTATTTT. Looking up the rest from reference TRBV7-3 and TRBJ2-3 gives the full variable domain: GAGVSQTPSNKVTEKGKYVELRCDPISGHTALYWYRQSLGQGPEFLIYFQGTGAADDSGLPNDRFFAVRPEGSVSTLKIQRTERGDSAVYLCASSGDVADTQYFGPGTRLTVL.

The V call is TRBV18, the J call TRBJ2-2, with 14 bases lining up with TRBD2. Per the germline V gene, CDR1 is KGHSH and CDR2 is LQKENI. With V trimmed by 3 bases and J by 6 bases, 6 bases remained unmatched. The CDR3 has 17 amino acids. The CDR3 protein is CASSPETGLAGAGELFF. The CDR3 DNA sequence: TGTGCCAGCTCACCCGAGACGGGACTAGCGGGAGCCGGGGAGCTGTTTTTT.

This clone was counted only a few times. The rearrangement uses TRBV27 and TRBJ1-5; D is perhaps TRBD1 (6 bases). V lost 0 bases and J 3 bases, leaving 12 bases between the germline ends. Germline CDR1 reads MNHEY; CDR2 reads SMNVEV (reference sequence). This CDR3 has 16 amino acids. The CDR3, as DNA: TGTGCCAGCAGTTTATCGAGGGGGACTGTCAATCAGCCCCAGCATTTT. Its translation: CASSLSRGTVNQPQHF.

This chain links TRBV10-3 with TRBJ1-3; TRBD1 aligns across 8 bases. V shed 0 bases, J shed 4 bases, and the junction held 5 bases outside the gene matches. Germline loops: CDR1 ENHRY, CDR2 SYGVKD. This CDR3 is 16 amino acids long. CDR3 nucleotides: TGTGCCATCAGTGAGTCGAACAGGGGGAGAGGAAACACCATATATTTT. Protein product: CAISESNRGRGNTIYF.

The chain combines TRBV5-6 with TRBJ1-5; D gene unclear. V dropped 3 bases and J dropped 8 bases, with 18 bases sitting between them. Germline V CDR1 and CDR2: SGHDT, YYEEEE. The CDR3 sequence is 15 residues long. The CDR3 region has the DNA TGTGCCAGCAGCTCGTGGACGGAGTTAATCGAGCCCCAGCATTTT. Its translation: CASSSWTELIEPQHF.

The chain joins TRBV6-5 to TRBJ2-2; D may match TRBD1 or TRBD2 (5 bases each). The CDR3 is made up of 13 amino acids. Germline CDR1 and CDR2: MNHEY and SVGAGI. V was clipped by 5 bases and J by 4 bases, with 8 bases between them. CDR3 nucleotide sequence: TGTGCCAGCAGTCAGAGGGGCACCGGGGAGCTGTTTTTT. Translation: CASSQRGTGELFF.

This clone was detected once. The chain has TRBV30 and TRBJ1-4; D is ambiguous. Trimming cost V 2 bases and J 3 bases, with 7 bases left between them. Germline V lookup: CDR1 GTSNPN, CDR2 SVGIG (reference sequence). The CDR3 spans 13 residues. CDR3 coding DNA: TGTGCCTGGAGTCAACAGTCTAATGAAAAACTGTTTTTT. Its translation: CAWSQQSNEKLFF.

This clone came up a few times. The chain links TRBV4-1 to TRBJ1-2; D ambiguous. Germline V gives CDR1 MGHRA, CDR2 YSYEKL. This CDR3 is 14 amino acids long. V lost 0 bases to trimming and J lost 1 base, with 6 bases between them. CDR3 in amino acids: CASSQEPGNYGYTF. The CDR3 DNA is TGCGCCAGCAGCCAAGAGCCGGGTAACTATGGCTACACCTTC.

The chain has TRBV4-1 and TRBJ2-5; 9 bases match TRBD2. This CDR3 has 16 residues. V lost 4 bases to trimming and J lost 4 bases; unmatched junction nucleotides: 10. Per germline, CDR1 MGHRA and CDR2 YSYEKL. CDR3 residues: CASSPLGAGGGETQYF. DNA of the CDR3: TGCGCCAGCAGCCCCCTGGGTGCGGGGGGGGGAGAGACCCAGTACTTC.

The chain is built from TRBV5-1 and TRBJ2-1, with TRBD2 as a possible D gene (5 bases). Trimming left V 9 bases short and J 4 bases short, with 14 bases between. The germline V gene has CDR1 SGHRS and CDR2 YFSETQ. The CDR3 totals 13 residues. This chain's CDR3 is CATSVLGYNEQFF. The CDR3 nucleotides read TGCGCCACCTCGGTACTAGGGTACAATGAGCAGTTCTTC.

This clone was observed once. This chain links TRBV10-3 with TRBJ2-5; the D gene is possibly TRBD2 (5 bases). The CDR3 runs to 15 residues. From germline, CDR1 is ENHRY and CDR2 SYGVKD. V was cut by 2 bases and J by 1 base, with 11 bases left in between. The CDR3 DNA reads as TGTGCCATCAGTGAGGGGGTTACTAGCCAAGAGACCCAGTACTTC. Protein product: CAISEGVTSQETQYF.

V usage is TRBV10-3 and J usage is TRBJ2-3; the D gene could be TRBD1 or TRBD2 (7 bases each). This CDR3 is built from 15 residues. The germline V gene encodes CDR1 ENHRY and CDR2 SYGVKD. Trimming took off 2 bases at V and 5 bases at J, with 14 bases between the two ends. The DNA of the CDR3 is TGTGCCATCAGTGAGGGGGGAGGGGGCAGAGATACGCAGTATTTT. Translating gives CAISEGGGGRDTQYF.

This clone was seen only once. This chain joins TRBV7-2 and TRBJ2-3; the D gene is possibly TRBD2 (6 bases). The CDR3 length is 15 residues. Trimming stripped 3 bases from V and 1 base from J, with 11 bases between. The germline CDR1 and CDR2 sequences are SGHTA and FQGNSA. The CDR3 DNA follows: TGTGCCAGCAGCTTCCAGCGGGTGGGCACAGATACGCAGTATTTT. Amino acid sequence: CASSFQRVGTDTQYF.

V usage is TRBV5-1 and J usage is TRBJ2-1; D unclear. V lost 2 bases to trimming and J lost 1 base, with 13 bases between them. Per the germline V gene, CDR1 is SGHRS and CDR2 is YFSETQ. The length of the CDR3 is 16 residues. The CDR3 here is CASSFSSPASYNEQFF. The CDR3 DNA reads TGCGCCAGCAGCTTCTCCAGCCCGGCATCCTACAATGAGCAGTTCTTC.

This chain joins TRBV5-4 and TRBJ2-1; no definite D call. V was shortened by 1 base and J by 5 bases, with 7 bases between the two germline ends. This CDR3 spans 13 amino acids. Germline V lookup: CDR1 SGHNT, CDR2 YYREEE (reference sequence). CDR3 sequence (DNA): TGTGCCAGCAGCTTGATAGACGACAATGAGCAGTTCTTC. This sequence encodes CASSLIDDNEQFF.

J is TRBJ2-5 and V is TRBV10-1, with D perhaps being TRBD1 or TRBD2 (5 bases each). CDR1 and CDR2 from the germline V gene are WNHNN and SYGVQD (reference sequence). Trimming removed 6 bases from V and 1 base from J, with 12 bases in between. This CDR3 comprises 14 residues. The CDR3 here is CASRLRGLQETQYF. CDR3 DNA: TGCGCCAGCAGGCTCCGGGGCCTCCAAGAGACCCAGTACTTC.

The CDR3, as DNA: TGCGCCAGCAGCCAAATGGGACTAGTACAGAATACGCAGTATTTT. It yields the protein CASSQMGLVQNTQYF. The rearrangement links TRBV4-1 to TRBJ2-3; TRBD2 matches 8 bases. Per the germline V gene, CDR1 is MGHRA and CDR2 is YSYEKL. This CDR3 has 15 amino acids. The ends lost 2 bases at V and 7 bases at J; junction bases unmatched: 8.